The 5 T cell receptor beta chains below come from one sample, sequenced in a study of OX40 agonist ivuxolimab in advanced cancers. TCRdb's copy holds only in-frame clones and misses some; the assay was immunoSEQ multiplex PCR. Of roughly 60,000 clones listed, about 84% are singletons. Sequenced material: CD4+ or CD8+ T cells sorted from blood, taken in a trial of the OX40 agonist ivuxolimab. Receptors originate from an adult with an advanced solid tumor such as melanoma, head and neck, liver or kidney cancer.

This clone was counted a single time. The chain employs TRBV29-1 and TRBJ2-7; D is unclear. The CDR3 is 12 amino acids. The ends were cut back, 4 bases at V and 3 bases at J, with 10 bases in the middle. The germline CDR1 and CDR2 sequences are SQVTM and ANQGSEA. CDR3 loop: CSVADGDYEQYF. As DNA, the CDR3 is TGCAGCGTTGCGGACGGAGACTACGAGCAGTACTTC.

The V call is TRBV28, the J call TRBJ1-5; 12 bases agree with TRBD1. CDR1 MDHEN and CDR2 SYDVKM come from the germline V gene. V lost 2 bases and J lost 6; bases outside the gene matches: 5. This CDR3 comprises 16 residues. In nucleotides, the CDR3 is TGTGCCAGCAGTTTACCCGGGACAGGGGGCCTTCAGCCCCAGCATTTT. This codes for CASSLPGTGGLQPQHF.

J is TRBJ2-5 and V is TRBV9; 8 bases are a match to TRBD2. Looked up from germline, CDR1 is SGDLS and CDR2 is YYNGEE. The CDR3 has 14 amino acids. J lost 4 bases, V lost 2 bases, and 4 bases had no gene match. CDR3 loop: CASSVSGGSETQYF. In DNA, the CDR3 is TGTGCCAGCAGCGTCTCGGGGGGGTCAGAGACCCAGTACTTC.

The genes are TRBV30 and TRBJ1-6; D call uncertain. The CDR3 covers 17 residues. Germline CDR1 is GTSNPN and CDR2 is SVGIG (reference sequence). V lost 0 bases and J 0 bases, leaving 12 bases between the germline ends. CDR3: CAWSVELLTSYNSPLHF. CDR3 bases: TGTGCCTGGAGTGTAGAACTGCTGACCTCCTATAATTCACCCCTCCACTTT.

This sequence joins TRBV18 and TRBJ2-7; 7 nucleotides align to TRBD1. V was clipped by 8 bases and J by 6 bases; unmatched bases: 7. The CDR3 runs to 12 residues. CDR1 KGHSH and CDR2 LQKENI come from the germline V gene. CDR3 nucleotides: TGTGCCAGCGGCGACAGGGAGTTCGAGCAGTACTTC. This gives the protein CASGDREFEQYF.